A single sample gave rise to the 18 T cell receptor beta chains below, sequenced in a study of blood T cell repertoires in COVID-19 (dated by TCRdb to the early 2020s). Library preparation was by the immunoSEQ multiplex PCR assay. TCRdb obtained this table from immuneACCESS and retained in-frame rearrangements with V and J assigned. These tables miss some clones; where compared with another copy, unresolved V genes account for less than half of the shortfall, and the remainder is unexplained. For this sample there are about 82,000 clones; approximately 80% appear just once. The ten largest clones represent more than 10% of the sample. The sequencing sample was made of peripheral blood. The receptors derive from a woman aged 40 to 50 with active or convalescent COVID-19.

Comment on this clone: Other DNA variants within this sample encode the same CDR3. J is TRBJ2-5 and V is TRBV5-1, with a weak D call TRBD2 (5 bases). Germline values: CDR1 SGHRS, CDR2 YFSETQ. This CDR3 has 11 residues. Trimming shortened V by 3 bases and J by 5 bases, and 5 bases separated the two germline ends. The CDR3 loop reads CASSSGETQYF. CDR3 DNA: TGCGCCAGCAGCTCGGGGGAGACCCAGTACTTC.

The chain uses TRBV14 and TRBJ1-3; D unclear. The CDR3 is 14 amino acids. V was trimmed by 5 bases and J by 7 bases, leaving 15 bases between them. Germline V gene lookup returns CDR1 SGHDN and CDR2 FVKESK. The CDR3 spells CASSRLTVANTIYF. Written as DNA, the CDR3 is TGTGCCAGCAGCAGACTGACTGTAGCGAACACCATATATTTT.

Here the CDR3 reads CASSQVAGENSPLHF. The CDR3, as DNA: TGTGCCAGCAGCCAGGTGGCAGGGGAGAATTCACCCCTCCACTTT. The V call is TRBV3-1 (or the pseudogene TRBV3-2), the J call TRBJ1-6, with a weak D call TRBD1 (6 bases). This CDR3 region has 15 residues. Germline lookup yields CDR1 LGHDT and CDR2 YNNKEL (reference sequence). The V end lost 3 bases, the J end lost 7 bases, and 13 bases lay between the germline ends.

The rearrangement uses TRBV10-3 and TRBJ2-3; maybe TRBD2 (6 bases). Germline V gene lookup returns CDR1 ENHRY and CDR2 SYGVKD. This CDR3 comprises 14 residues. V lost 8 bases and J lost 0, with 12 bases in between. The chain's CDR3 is CAIAGGTSTDTQYF. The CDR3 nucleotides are TGTGCCATCGCAGGCGGGACCAGCACAGATACGCAGTATTTT.

In DNA, the CDR3 is TGTGCCAGCAGTTTAACTAGCGGGGTCTACGAGCAGTACTTC. Protein product: CASSLTSGVYEQYF. This rearrangement joins TRBV28 to TRBJ2-7; 10 nucleotides match TRBD2. CDR1 and CDR2 from the germline V gene are MDHEN and SYDVKM. The junction had 1 base not matched to a gene; V was cut back by 2 bases and J by 3 bases. CDR3 length: 14 amino acids.

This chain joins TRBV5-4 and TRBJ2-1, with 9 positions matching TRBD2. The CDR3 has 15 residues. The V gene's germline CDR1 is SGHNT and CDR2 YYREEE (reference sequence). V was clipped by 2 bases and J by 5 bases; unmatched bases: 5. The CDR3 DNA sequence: TGTGCCAGCAGCTTACCGGGACTAGCTAACAATGAGCAGTTCTTC. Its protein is CASSLPGLANNEQFF.

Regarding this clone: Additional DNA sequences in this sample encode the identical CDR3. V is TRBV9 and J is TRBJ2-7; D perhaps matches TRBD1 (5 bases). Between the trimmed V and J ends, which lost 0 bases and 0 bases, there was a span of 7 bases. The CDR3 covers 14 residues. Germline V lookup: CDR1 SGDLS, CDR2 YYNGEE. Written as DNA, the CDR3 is TGTGCCAGCAGCGTAGGGGGCAGCTCCTACGAGCAGTACTTC. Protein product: CASSVGGSSYEQYF. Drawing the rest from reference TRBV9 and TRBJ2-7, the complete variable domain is DSGVTQTPKHLITATGQRVTLRCSPRSGDLSVYWYQQSLDQGLQFLIQYYNGEERAKGNILERFSAQQFPDLHSELNLSSLELGDSALYFCASSVGGSSYEQYFGPGTRLTVT.

DNA of the CDR3: TGTGCCAGCACCCCTATACCCTCCGGGACAGGGGGCAGGGAGCTGTTTTTT. This sequence encodes CASTPIPSGTGGRELFF. The V call is TRBV11-2, the J call TRBJ2-2, with 12 bases that match TRBD1. Germline lookup yields CDR1 SGHAT and CDR2 FQNNGV. The CDR3 loop spans 17 amino acids. The V gene end was trimmed by 7 bases and the J gene end by 9 bases; junction bases not matched to a gene: 15.

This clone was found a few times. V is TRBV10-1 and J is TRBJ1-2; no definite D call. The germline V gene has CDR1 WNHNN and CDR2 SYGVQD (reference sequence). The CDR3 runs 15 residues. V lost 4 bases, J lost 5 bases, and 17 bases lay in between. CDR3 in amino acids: CASSVRRPSRYGYTF. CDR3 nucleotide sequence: TGCGCCAGCAGTGTGAGGAGGCCCTCTCGATATGGCTACACCTTC.

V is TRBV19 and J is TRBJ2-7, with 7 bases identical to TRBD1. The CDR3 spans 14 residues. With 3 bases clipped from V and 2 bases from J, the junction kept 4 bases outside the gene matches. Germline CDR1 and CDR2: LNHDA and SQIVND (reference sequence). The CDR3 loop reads CASSMRGPAYEQYF. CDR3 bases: TGTGCCAGTAGTATGAGGGGGCCGGCCTACGAGCAGTACTTC.

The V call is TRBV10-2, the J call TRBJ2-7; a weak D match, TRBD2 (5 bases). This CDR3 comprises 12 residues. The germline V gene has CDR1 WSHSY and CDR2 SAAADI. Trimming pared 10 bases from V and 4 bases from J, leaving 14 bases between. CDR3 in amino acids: CATLSGRYEQYF. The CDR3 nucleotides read TGCGCCACCCTTTCTGGGAGATACGAGCAGTACTTC.

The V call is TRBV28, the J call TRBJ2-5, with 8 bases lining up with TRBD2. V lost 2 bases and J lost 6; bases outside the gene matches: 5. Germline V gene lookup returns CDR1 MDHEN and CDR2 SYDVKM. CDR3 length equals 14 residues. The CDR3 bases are TGTGCCAGCAGTTTAGCCGGGGGGGCTAAGACCCAGTACTTC. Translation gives CASSLAGGAKTQYF.

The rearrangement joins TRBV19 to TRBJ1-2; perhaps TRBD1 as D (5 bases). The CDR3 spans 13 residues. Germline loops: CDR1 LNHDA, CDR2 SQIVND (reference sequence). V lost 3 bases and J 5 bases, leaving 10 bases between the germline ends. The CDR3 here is CASSIDSQYGYTF. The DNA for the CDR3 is TGTGCCAGTAGTATCGACAGCCAGTATGGCTACACCTTC. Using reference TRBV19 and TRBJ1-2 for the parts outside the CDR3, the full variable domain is DGGITQSPKYLFRKEGQNVTLSCEQNLNHDAMYWYRQDPGQGLRLIYYSQIVNDFQKGDIAEGYSVSREKKESFPLTVTSAQKNPTAFYLCASSIDSQYGYTFGSGTRLTVV.

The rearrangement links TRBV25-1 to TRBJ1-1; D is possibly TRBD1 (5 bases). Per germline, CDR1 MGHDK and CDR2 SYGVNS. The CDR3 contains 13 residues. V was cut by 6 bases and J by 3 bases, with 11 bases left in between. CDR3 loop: CASSRWGDTEAFF. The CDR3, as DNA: TGTGCCAGCAGCAGGTGGGGGGACACTGAAGCTTTCTTT.

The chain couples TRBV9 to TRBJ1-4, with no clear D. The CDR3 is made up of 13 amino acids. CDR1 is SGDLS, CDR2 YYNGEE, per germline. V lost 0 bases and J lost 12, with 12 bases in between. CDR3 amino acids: CASSVAPGGELFF. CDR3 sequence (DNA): TGTGCCAGCAGCGTAGCTCCGGGAGGAGAACTGTTTTTT.

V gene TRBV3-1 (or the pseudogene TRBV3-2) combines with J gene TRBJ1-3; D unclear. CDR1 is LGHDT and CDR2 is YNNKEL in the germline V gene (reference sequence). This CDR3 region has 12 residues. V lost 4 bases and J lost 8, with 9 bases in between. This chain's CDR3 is CASSRRVDTIYF. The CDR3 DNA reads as TGTGCCAGCAGCCGTCGTGTCGACACCATATATTTT.

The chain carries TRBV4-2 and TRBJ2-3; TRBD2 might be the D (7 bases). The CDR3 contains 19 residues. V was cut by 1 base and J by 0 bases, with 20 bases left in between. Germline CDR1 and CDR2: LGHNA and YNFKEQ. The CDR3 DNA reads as TGTGCCAGCAGCCAAGTTGAGGGGGGGCCCTTAAACAGCACAGATACGCAGTATTTT. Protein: CASSQVEGGPLNSTDTQYF.

CDR3 sequence reads: CASSLRAGEDTQYF. The CDR3 DNA is TGCGCCAGCAGCTTGAGGGCAGGGGAGGATACGCAGTATTTT. The chain couples TRBV5-1 to TRBJ2-3, with D perhaps matching TRBD1 (6 bases). With 1 base removed from V and 6 bases from J, the gap between germline ends came to 12 bases. CDR3 length: 14 amino acids. Germline values: CDR1 SGHRS, CDR2 YFSETQ.